This TCR beta chain was obtained from a study of T cell repertoires in cytomegalovirus infection (dated by TCRdb to between 2018 and 2021). As for the study more broadly: Donor HLA type was relevant to the analysis, as public TCR beta signatures indicated carriage of CMV infection together with the matching HLA type. Results and caveats for the whole study, not just this receptor: In the ex vivo response, HLA-C-restricted CMV-specific TCR beta clonotypes were dominant, and in two of eight donors the single most frequent clonotype came from this HLA-C-restricted group. In both this cohort and an independent roughly 330-donor cohort, the cumulative frequency of public TCR beta family members distinguished carriers of CMV infection plus the relevant HLA type.

V and J lose 6 bases and 0 bases, and a span of 13 bases separates them. CDR3 length: 15 amino acids, cysteine to phenylalanine. Just the 45-base CDR3 DNA is kept, in frame starting at base 1. The germline V gene yields MNHNS for CDR1 and SASEGT for CDR2. This clonotype was seen repeatedly, ten times or more. No cognate antigen has been identified for it. Base qualities are not at hand, and no much larger clone is one base apart. Sequencing used an Illumina HiSeq 1500. Through fastp at Q25 and MiXCR, TCRdb rebuilt clones from the public reads, retaining in-frame beta chains. Rows are unified per CDR3 protein, each entry keeping the most common DNA and genes. Across this sample there are around 440,000 distinct CDR3 sequences, with around 11% seen only once. The ten most abundant clones make up 9.5% to 13% of the sample.

The chain couples TRBV6-1 to TRBJ2-3, with no confidently assigned D gene. Sequencing used PBMCs. The sequence derives from a human donor in good health (CMV status not recorded). Some clones in this sample may be carry-over from other donors' samples. The CDR3 reads as follows: CASSSSPSSTDTQYF. The DNA reads TGTGCCAGCAGCTCCTCTCCTTCTAGCACAGATACGCAGTATTTT.